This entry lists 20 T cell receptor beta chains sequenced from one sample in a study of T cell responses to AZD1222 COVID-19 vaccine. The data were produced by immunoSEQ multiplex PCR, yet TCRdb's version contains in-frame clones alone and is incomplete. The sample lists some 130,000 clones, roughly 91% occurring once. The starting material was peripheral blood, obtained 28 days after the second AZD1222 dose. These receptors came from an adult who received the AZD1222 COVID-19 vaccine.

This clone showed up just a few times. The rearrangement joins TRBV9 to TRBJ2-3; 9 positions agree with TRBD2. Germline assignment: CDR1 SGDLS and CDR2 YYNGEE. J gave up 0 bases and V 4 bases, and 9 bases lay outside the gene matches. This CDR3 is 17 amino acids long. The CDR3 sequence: CASSRGGGHLSTDTQYF. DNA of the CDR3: TGTGCCAGCAGCCGCGGGGGGGGCCACCTTAGCACAGATACGCAGTATTTT.

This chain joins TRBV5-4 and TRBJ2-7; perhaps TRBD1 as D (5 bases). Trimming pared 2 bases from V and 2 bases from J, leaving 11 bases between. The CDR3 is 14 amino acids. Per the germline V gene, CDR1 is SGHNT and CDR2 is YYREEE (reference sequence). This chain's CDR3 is CASSLQENPYEQYF. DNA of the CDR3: TGTGCCAGCAGCTTACAGGAAAACCCCTACGAGCAGTACTTC. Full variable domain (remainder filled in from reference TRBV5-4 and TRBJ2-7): ETGVTQSPTHLIKTRGQQVTLRCSSQSGHNTVSWYQQALGQGPQFIFQYYREEENGRGNFPPRFSGLQFPNYSSELNVNALELDDSALYLCASSLQENPYEQYFGPGTRLTVT.

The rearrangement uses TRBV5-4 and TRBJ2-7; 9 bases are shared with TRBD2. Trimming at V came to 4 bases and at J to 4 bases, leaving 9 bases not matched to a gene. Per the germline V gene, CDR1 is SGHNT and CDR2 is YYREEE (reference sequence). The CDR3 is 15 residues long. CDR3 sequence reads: CASSHPGLAEYEQYF. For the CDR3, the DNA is TGTGCCAGCAGCCATCCGGGACTAGCAGAGTACGAGCAGTACTTC. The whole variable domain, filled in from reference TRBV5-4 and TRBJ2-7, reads ETGVTQSPTHLIKTRGQQVTLRCSSQSGHNTVSWYQQALGQGPQFIFQYYREEENGRGNFPPRFSGLQFPNYSSELNVNALELDDSALYLCASSHPGLAEYEQYFGPGTRLTVT.

This CDR3 is CSVGGSGADTQYF. CDR3 DNA: TGCAGCGTCGGCGGGAGTGGGGCAGATACGCAGTATTTT. The rearrangement uses TRBV29-1 and TRBJ2-3, with 7 bases lining up with TRBD2. Germline values: CDR1 SQVTM, CDR2 ANQGSEA. V shed 6 bases, J shed 4 bases, and the junction held 7 bases outside the gene matches. The CDR3 is 13 residues long.

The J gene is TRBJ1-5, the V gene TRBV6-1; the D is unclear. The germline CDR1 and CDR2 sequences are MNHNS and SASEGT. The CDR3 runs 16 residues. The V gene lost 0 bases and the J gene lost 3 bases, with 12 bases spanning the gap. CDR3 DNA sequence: TGTGCCAGCAGTGAAGCGCGTCGACAAGTCAATCAGCCCCAGCATTTT. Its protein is CASSEARRQVNQPQHF.

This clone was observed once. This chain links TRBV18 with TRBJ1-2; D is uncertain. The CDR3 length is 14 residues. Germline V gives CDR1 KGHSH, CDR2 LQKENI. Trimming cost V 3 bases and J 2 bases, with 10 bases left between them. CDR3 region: CASSPELRNYGYTF. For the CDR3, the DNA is TGTGCCAGCTCACCTGAACTCAGGAACTATGGCTACACCTTC.

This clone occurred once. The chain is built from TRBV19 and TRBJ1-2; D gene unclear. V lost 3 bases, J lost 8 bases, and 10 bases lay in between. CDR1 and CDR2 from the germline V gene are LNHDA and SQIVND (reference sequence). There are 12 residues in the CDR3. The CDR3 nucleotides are TGTGCCAGTAGTATTATGCGACAAGGCTACACCTTC. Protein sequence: CASSIMRQGYTF.

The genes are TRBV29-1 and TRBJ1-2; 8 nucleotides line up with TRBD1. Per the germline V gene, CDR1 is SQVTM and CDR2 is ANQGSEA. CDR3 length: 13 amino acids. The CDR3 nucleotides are TGCAGGACGGACAGGGATACTAACTATGGCTACACCTTC. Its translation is CRTDRDTNYGYTF.

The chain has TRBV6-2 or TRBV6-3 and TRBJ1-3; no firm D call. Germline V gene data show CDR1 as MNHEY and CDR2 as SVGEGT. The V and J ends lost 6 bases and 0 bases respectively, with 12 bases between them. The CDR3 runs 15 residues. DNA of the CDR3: TGTGCCAGCAGCTCGGCGGGATTCTCTGGAAACACCATATATTTT. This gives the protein CASSSAGFSGNTIYF.

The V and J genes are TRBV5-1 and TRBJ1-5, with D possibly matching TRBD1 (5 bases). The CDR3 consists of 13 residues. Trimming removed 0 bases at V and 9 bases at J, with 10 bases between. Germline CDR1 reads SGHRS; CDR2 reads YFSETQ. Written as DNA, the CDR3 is TGCGCCAGCAGCTTGGACGTTGGGGGGCCCCAGCATTTT. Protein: CASSLDVGGPQHF.

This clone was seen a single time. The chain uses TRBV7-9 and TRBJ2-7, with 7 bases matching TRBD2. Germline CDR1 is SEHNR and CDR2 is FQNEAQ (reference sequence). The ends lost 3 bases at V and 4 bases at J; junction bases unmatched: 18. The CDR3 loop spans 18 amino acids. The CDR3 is CASSFWPGGGGHPYEQYF. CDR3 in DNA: TGTGCCAGCAGCTTTTGGCCGGGAGGCGGCGGGCATCCTTACGAGCAGTACTTC. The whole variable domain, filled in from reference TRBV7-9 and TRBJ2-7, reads DTGVSQNPRHKITKRGQNVTFRCDPISEHNRLYWYRQTLGQGPEFLTYFQNEAQLEKSRLLSDRFSAERPKGSFSTLEIQRTEQGDSAMYLCASSFWPGGGGHPYEQYFGPGTRLTVT.

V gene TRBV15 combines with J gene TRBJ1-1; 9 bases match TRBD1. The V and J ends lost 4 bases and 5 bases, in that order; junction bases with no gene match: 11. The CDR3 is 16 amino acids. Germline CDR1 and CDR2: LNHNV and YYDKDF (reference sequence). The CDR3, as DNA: TGTGCCACCAGCACAGGGAGTGGACAGGGGTGGACTGAAGCTTTCTTT. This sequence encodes CATSTGSGQGWTEAFF. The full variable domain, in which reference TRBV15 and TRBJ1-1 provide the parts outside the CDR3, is DAMVIQNPRYQVTQFGKPVTLSCSQTLNHNVMYWYQQKSSQAPKLLFHYYDKDFNNEADTPDNFQSRRPNTSFCFLDIRSPGLGDTAMYLCATSTGSGQGWTEAFFGQGTRLTVV.

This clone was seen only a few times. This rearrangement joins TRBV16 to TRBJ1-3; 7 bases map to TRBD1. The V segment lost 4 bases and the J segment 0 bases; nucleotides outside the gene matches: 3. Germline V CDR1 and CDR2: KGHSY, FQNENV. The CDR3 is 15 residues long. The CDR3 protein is CASSRDRDSGNTIYF. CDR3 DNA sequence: TGTGCCAGCAGCCGAGACAGGGACTCTGGAAACACCATATATTTT. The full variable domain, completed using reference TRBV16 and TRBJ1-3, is GEEVAQTPKHLVRGEGQKAKLYCAPIKGHSYVFWYQQVLKNEFKFLISFQNENVFDETGMPKERFSAKCLPNSPCSLEIQATKLEDSAVYFCASSRDRDSGNTIYFGEGSWLTVV.

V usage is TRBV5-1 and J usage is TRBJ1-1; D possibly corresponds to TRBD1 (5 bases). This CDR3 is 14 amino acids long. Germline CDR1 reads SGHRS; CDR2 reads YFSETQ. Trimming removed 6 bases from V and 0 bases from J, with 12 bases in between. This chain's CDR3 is CASNRRGLNTEAFF. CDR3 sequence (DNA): TGCGCCAGCAACCGAAGGGGTTTGAACACTGAAGCTTTCTTT.

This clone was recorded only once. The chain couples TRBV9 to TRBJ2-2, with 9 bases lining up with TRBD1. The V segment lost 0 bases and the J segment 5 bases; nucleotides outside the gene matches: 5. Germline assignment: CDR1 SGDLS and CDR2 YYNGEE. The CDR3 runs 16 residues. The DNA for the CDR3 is TGTGCCAGCAGCGTAGGTGGGACAGGGAGGACCGGGGAGCTGTTTTTT. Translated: CASSVGGTGRTGELFF.

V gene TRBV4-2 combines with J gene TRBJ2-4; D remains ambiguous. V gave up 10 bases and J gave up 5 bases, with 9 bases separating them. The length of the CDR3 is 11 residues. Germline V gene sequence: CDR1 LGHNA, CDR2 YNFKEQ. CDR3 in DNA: TGTGCCAAGGAAGACCAAAACATTCAGTACTTC. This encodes CAKEDQNIQYF.

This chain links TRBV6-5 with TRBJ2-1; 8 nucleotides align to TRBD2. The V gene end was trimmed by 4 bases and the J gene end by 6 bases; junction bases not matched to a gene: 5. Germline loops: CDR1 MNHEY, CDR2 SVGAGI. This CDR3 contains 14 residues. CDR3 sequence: CASSSSGPFNEQFF. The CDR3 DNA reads TGTGCCAGCAGTTCTAGCGGGCCCTTCAATGAGCAGTTCTTC.

The CDR3 coding sequence is TGTGCCAGCAGCTTAGCCAGCCCGCTCCAGCCCCAGCATTTT. Its protein is CASSLASPLQPQHF. The chain recombines TRBV7-8 with TRBJ1-5; D is ambiguous. Trimming took off 0 bases at V and 7 bases at J, with 10 bases between the two ends. In germline, CDR1 is SGHVS, CDR2 FQNEAQ. The CDR3 totals 14 residues.

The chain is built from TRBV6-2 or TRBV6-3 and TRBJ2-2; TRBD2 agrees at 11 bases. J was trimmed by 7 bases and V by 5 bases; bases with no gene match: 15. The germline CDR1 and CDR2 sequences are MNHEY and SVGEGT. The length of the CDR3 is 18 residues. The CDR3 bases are TGTGCCAGCAGTACGCCCCTACTAGCGGGAGTTTATATCGGGGAGCTGTTTTTT. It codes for CASSTPLLAGVYIGELFF.

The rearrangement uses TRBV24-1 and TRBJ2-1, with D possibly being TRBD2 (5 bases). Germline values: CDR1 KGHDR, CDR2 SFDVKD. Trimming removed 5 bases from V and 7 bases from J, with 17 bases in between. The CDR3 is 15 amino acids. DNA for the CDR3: TGTGCCACCAGTGTGAAGACTACCCTACGGAATGAGCAGTTCTTC. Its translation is CATSVKTTLRNEQFF.